This T cell receptor (beta chain) derives from a study of cytomegalovirus exposure and HLA in healthy donors. Study outcomes and limitations: Data from an earlier analysis indicated that most TCR beta V segments were productive either about 90% or about 30% of the time.

Germline loops: CDR1 SGDLS, CDR2 YYNGEE. CDR3 length equals 15 residues. V lost 3 bases, J lost 3 bases, and 5 bases stayed unmatched. The PCR contained 60 Vbeta and 13 Jbeta primers. Sequencing used immunoSEQ multiplex PCR; TCRdb keeps in-frame clones, though not all of them. The sample shows 130,000 to 150,000 clones, approximately 70% of them seen only once. Note on this clone: As yet, its antigen is unknown.

The specimen was PBMCs. The chain recombines TRBV9 with TRBJ1-1; the match to TRBD1 covers 10 bases. This TCR was recovered from a human donor in good health. The CDR3 region has the DNA TGTGCCAGCAGCGACGGGACAGGGGTCGACACTGAAGCTTTCTTT. Amino acids: CASSDGTGVDTEAFF.